This T cell receptor (beta chain) was sequenced in a study of blood T cell repertoires in COVID-19. Study overall: Acute and convalescent COVID-19 specimens originated in the United States, Italy and Spain. T cells, B-cell-depleted T cells, or PBMCs provided the cDNA or gDNA that served as material.

Per the authors' pipeline: Reference gene primer amplification in the assay estimated nucleated cell counts. The table came from immunoSEQ multiplex PCR; TCRdb's copy has only in-frame clones and leaves some out. V, J and clone size derive from that table, while D and trimming were established from the DNA sequence. The sample lists 210,000 or so clones, approximately 85% occurring once. The CDR3 spans 13 residues. The germline gives CDR1 MGHRA, CDR2 YSYEKL. Trimming took 1 base from V and 5 from J, leaving 8 bases between them. This chain links TRBV4-1 with TRBJ2-5, with a possible D match to TRBD1 (5 bases). The sample comprised peripheral blood. The clonotype comes from a man between 45 and 60 years old with COVID-19, enrolled during active disease. The CDR3 DNA reads TGCGCCAGCAGCCAAGCACAGGCGGAGACCCAGTACTTC. Its protein is CASSQAQAETQYF.